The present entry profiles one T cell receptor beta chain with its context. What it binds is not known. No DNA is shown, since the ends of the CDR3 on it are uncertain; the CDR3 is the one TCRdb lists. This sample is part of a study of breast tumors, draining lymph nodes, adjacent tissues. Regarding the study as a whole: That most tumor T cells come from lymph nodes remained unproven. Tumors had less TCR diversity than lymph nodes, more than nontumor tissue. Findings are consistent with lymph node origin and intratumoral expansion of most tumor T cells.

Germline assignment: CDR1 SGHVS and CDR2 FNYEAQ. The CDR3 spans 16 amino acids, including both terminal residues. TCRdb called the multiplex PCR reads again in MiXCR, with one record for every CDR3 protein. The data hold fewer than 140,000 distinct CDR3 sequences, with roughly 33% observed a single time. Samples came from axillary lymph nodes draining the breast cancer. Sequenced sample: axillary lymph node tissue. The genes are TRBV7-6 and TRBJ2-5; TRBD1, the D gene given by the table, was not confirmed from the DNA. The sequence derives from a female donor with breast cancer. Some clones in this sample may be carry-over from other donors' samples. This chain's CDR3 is CASSYWGQGSSGELYF.